This T cell receptor (beta chain) was identified in a study of T cells in Graves' hyperthyroidism and ophthalmopathy. Clinical symptoms, serum thyroxine and TRAb, thyroid ultrasound and orbital computed tomography together formed the diagnostic basis. About this clonotype itself: Its antigen remains unidentified.

From RNA transcripts, TCR beta CDR3 regions were amplified. First-round RT-PCR with HTBI primers amplified the TCR CDR3 region. TCRdb reprocessed the multiplex PCR reads via MiXCR and lists one record per CDR3 protein. This table holds hundreds of thousands of distinct CDR3 sequences, over 35% found once. Overall study results and limits: Most thyroid clonotypes expanded above 0.001 were also detected in blood.

In germline, CDR1 is DFQATT, CDR2 SNEGSKA (reference sequence). V was pared by 2 bases and J by 1 base, with 2 bases of the junction left unmatched. CDR3 length: 13 amino acids. V gene TRBV20-1 combines with J gene TRBJ2-7; the match to TRBD2 covers 7 bases. The origin of this receptor is a man aged 18-30 years with Graves' hyperthyroidism. Material for sequencing was blood. CDR3 amino acids: CSARYSGSYEQYF. In DNA, the CDR3 is TGCAGTGCTAGATATAGCGGGTCCTACGAGCAGTACTTC.